This TCR beta chain was identified in a study of T cell repertoires in cytomegalovirus infection. About the research overall: It can be stated that public TCR beta signatures indicated CMV infection as well as a matching HLA type.

One entry per CDR3 protein, called by TCRdb with MiXCR from the reads. The data contain hundreds of thousands of distinct CDR3 sequences, 24% of them singletons. The CDR3 loop spans 12 amino acids. Germline CDR1 is SQVTM and CDR2 is ANQGSEA. Trimming shortened V by 5 bases and J by 8 bases, and 15 bases separated the two germline ends. The clonotype comes from a human donor in good health (CMV status not recorded). Some clones in this sample may be carry-over from other donors' samples. The sequencing sample was made of CD8+ T cells from PBMCs. This chain joins TRBV29-1 and TRBJ1-2; D uncertain. CDR3 residues: CSVPGWGGGYTF. CDR3 sequence (DNA): TGCAGCGTTCCGGGCTGGGGAGGCGGCTACACCTTC.